This section outlines one T cell receptor (beta chain) sequence together with its context. Its cognate antigen is unknown. This sample is part of a study of cytomegalovirus exposure and HLA in healthy donors. Whole-study findings and limits: An assumption of roughly uniform sequencing depth across donors underlay the presence/absence analyses. When analyzed later, the rates of TCR association showed variation by HLA locus, with DRB1 the most and HLA-C the fewest.

The PCR was carried out with 60 Vbeta primers and 13 Jbeta primers. The method was immunoSEQ multiplex PCR; TCRdb's version includes in-frame clones alone and lacks a portion of them. The top ten clones hold approximately 5% of a sample with roughly 130,000 clones, around 9% of them seen once. This receptor was identified in a man aged 40-49 years in good health and CMV-seronegative. Source material: PBMCs.

The CDR3 here is CASSPLNTSVYTQYF. CDR3 nucleotides: TGTGCCAGCAGCCCTCTCAACACCTCCGTTTATACGCAGTATTTT. The chain has TRBV7-2 and TRBJ2-3; D is unclear. V was trimmed by 5 bases and J by 7 bases, leaving 19 bases between them. The germline V gene encodes CDR1 SGHTA and CDR2 FQGNSA. The CDR3 loop spans 15 amino acids.